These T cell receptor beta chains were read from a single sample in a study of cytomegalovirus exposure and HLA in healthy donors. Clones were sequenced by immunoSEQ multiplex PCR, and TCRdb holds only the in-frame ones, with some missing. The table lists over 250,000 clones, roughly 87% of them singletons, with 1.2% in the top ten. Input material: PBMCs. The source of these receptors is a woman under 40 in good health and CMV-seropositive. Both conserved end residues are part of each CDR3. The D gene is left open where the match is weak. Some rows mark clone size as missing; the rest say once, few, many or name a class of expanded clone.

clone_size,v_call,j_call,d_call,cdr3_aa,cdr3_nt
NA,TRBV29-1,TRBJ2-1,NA,CSVVYGRRAYNEQFF,TGCAGCGTTGTGTACGGTCGGAGAGCCTACAATGAGCAGTTCTTC
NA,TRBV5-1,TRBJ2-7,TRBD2,CASSYRTSGSGEQYF,TGCGCCAGCAGCTACCGGACTAGCGGGAGTGGAGAGCAGTACTTC
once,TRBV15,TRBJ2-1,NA,CATSRAAEQFF,TGTGCCACCAGCAGAGCAGCGGAGCAGTTCTTC
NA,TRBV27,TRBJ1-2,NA,CASSSEGGGNYGYTF,TGTGCCAGCAGTTCGGAGGGAGGGGGAAACTATGGCTACACCTTC
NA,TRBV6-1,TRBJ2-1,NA,CASSEKWGRENEQFF,TGTGCCAGCAGTGAAAAGTGGGGACGGGAAAATGAGCAGTTCTTC
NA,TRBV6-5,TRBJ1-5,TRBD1,CASKPDRGNQPQHF,TGTGCCAGCAAGCCGGACAGGGGCAATCAGCCCCAGCATTTT
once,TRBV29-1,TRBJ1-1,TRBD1,CSVELETGRAFF,TGCAGCGTTGAATTGGAGACAGGGAGGGCTTTCTTT
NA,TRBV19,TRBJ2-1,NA,CASSPGVNQFDEQFF,TGTGCCAGTAGTCCCGGAGTGAACCAATTTGATGAGCAGTTCTTC
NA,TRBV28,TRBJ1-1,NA,CASSSHPAYTEAFF,TGTGCCAGCAGTTCCCATCCCGCCTACACTGAAGCTTTCTTT
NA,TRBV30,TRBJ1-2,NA,CAWSPGPSNYGYTF,TGTGCCTGGAGCCCGGGACCTTCCAACTATGGCTACACCTTC
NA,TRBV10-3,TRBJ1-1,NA,CATSKQGMNTEAFF,TGTGCCACCAGCAAACAGGGAATGAACACTGAAGCTTTCTTT
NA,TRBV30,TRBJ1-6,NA,CAWSLQGGYNFPLHF,TGTGCCTGGAGTCTTCAGGGCGGTTATAATTTCCCCCTCCACTTT
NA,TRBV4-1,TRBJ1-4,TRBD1,CASSQEGQVHAGTNEKLFF,TGCGCCAGCAGCCAGGAGGGACAGGTTCACGCAGGAACTAATGAAAAACTGTTTTTT
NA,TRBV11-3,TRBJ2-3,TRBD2,CASSLSSSGGPTDTQYF,TGTGCCAGCAGCTTATCTTCTAGCGGGGGACCCACAGATACGCAGTATTTT
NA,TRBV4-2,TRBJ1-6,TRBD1,CASSHGTASSYNSPLHF,TGTGCCAGCAGCCACGGGACAGCAAGCTCCTATAATTCACCCCTCCACTTT
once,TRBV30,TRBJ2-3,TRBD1,CAWGVGQGTDTQYF,TGTGCCTGGGGCGTCGGACAGGGCACAGATACGCAGTATTTT
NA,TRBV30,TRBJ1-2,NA,CAWSDPSRYGYTF,TGTGCCTGGAGTGACCCCAGCCGCTATGGCTACACCTTC
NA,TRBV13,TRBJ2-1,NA,CASSRGTDNEQFF,TGTGCCAGCAGCCGGGGGACAGACAATGAGCAGTTCTTC
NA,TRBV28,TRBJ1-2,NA,CASSSDNYGYTF,TGTGCCAGCAGCAGTGACAACTATGGCTACACCTTC
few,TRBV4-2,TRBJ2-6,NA,CASSQGSWVGANVLTF,TGTGCCAGCAGCCAAGGTAGCTGGGTCGGGGCCAACGTCCTGACTTTC
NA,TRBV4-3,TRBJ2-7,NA,CASSRSTPGTGSYEQYF,TGCGCCAGCAGCCGTAGCACCCCCGGGACCGGCTCCTACGAGCAGTACTTC
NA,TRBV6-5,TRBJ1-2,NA,CASSYSAGEAYGYTF,TGTGCCAGCAGTTACTCCGCAGGGGAGGCTTATGGCTACACCTTC
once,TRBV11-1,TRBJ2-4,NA,CASSLDGGRYLAKNIQYF,TGTGCCAGCAGCTTGGACGGGGGGCGATACTTAGCCAAAAACATTCAGTACTTC
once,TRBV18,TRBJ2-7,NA,CASSPPLAQQYF,TGTGCCAGCTCACCCCCGCTAGCGCAGCAGTACTTC
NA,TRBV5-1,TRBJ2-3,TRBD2,CASRVAGRADTQYF,TGCGCCAGCAGGGTAGCGGGGAGGGCAGATACGCAGTATTTT
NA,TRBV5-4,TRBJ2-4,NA,CASSLESGGLAKNIQYF,TGTGCCAGCAGCTTGGAGAGCGGCGGCCTAGCCAAAAACATTCAGTACTTC
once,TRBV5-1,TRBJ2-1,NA,CASIEDSYNEQFF,TGCGCCAGCATAGAGGACAGCTACAATGAGCAGTTCTTC
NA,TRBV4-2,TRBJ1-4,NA,CASSQNPGTMNEKLFF,TGTGCCAGCAGCCAGAATCCCGGAACAATGAATGAAAAACTGTTTTTT
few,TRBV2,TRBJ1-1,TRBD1,CASNDRVSAEAFF,TGTGCCAGCAATGACAGGGTAAGCGCTGAAGCTTTCTTT
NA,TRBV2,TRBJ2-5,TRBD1,CASSAGLRGGRKTQYF,TGTGCCAGCAGTGCGGGGCTCCGAGGGGGCCGTAAGACCCAGTACTTC
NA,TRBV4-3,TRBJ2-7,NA,CASSQALQYEQYF,TGCGCCAGCAGCCAAGCCCTACAGTACGAGCAGTACTTC
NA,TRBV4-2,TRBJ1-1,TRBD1,CASSQGQGVRNTEAFF,TGTGCCAGCAGCCAAGGACAGGGGGTAAGGAACACTGAAGCTTTCTTT